This is a list of T cell receptor beta chains from one sample in a study of blood T cell repertoires in COVID-19. Measured with immunoSEQ multiplex PCR; TCRdb has only the in-frame clones, and not every one. In the table there are about 200,000 clones, 75% to 90% of which are singletons. Sequenced material: PBMCs or T cells enriched from blood (not recorded which). These receptors all come from a woman younger than 45 who had been exposed to COVID-19. The CDR3 runs from the conserved cysteine through the conserved F or W. A D gene is named only where the DNA matches it firmly. Expanded clones get a size class; other rows say once, few or many, or leave the size out.

TRBJ1-3 TRBV5-1 once - TGCGCCAGCAGCCCCCAGGGGTTTGGAAACACCATATATTTT CASSPQGFGNTIYF
TRBJ2-7 TRBV10-3 - - TGTGCCATCAGTGAGTCGTCGAGGGTTGGCTACGAGCAGTACTTC CAISESSRVGYEQYF
TRBJ1-2 TRBV6-1 - TRBD1 TGTGCCAGCAGTGACAGCGCAGGGGGCGGAGATGGCTACACCTTC CASSDSAGGGDGYTF
TRBJ1-3 TRBV25-1 - - TGTGCCAGCAGTGACAGACTGAATGGAAACACCATATATTTT CASSDRLNGNTIYF
TRBJ2-7 TRBV30 - TRBD1 TGTGCCTGGAGTGCCGGGACAGGGGGTCTTGGGCAGTACTTC CAWSAGTGGLGQYF
TRBJ2-1 TRBV5-5 - TRBD1 TGTGCCAGCAGCTTGGGCGGGACAGGGTTCTACAATGAGCAGTTCTTC CASSLGGTGFYNEQFF
TRBJ1-1 TRBV3-1/TRBV3-2 - - TGTGCCAGCAGCCAGGAACCAGGGGCCTCTGAAGCTTTCTTT CASSQEPGASEAFF
TRBJ2-5 TRBV30 - TRBD2 TGTGCCTGGAGTGGGGCTAGCGGTGATCAGACCCAGTACTTC CAWSGASGDQTQYF
TRBJ1-1 TRBV11-2 - - TGTGCCAGCAGCTTACCCTCAGGGTCGCTGAACACTGAAGCTTTCTTT CASSLPSGSLNTEAFF
TRBJ2-1 TRBV5-1 - - TGCGCCAGCAGCTTGCTGGTAGTGAGTCCTAACAATGAGCAGTTCTTC CASSLLVVSPNNEQFF
TRBJ2-2 TRBV9 - - TGTGCCAGCAGCCCCGGACAGCTGAACACCGGGGAGCTGTTTTTT CASSPGQLNTGELFF
TRBJ1-1 TRBV19 - TRBD1 TGTGCCAGTAGTACGCCGGGACAGGGGATCACTGAAGCTTTCTTT CASSTPGQGITEAFF
TRBJ1-4 TRBV7-9 - TRBD1 TGTGCCAGCAGCTCGAGGGGACAGGCACTTAATGAAAAACTGTTTTTT CASSSRGQALNEKLFF
TRBJ1-6 TRBV27 - TRBD1 TGTGCCAGCAGACCAGGGGGGTATAATTCACCCCTCCACTTT CASRPGGYNSPLHF
TRBJ2-3 TRBV7-8 - TRBD2 TGTGCCAGCAGCTTACAGGGACTAGCGACTAGCACAGATACGCAGTATTTT CASSLQGLATSTDTQYF